This T cell receptor beta chain was captured in a study of blood T cells in healthy people across ages. This CDR3 has 15 residues. Germline-derived CDR1 and CDR2 are MNHEY and SVGAGI. V gave up 0 bases and J gave up 4 bases; unmatched junction bases: 3. For the second PCR, which ran for 7 to 11 cycles, a sample-barcoded 5' primer and a J-beta primer mix were used. TCRdb ran MiXCR on the 5' RACE reads and lists one entry per CDR3 protein. The repertoire has 1.5 million to 1.8 million distinct CDR3 sequences, 35% to 45% of them found once; the top ten carry over 3.5%. The source is a woman between 18 and 29 years old in good health. The sample consisted of blood. The V gene is TRBV6-5, the J gene TRBJ2-1; 7 nucleotides line up with TRBD2. The CDR3 loop reads CASSYSSGNYNEQFF. The CDR3 coding sequence is TGTGCCAGCAGTTACTCGAGCGGGAATTACAATGAGCAGTTCTTC.